This TCR beta chain was retrieved from a study of cytotoxic CD8 clonotypes in ibrutinib-treated CLL (TCRdb year 2021). Background for the entire study: The cohort was composed of more than ten relapsed/refractory and about 15 treatment-naive patients; IGHV unmutated status was identified in roughly 17 patients. All remission and progressive disease samples were collected while patients were still receiving ibrutinib. Cryopreserved peripheral blood mononuclear cells were collected at three points: before therapy, at response, and at either sustained remission or disease progression. Longitudinal samples were available for about 30% of the roughly 86 trial participants. On average, each sample had about 260,000 productive templates and under 95,000 productive rearrangements. Response samples were taken after a median of roughly 12 months on treatment, ranging from roughly 6 to 36 months. Responses were partial in roughly 25 patients and complete in 2; after median approximately 69 months follow-up, about 14 stayed in remission and roughly twelve progressed. General conclusions and limits of the study: Sampling times were not matched between patients in sustained remission and patients whose disease was progressing, and lymph node repertoires were not examined. Baseline clonality was found to be higher than that of age-matched healthy donors and was strongly correlated with circulating CD8+ T-cell counts. At ibrutinib response clonality went up, during sustained remission it held steady, and at progression it dropped back toward baseline. Public clonotypes were rare and either shrank or stayed stable during treatment, and the rise in clonality at ibrutinib response reflected expansion of private clonotypes.

CDR1 and CDR2 (SNHLY, FYNNEI) derive from the germline V gene. V loses 7 bases at its end and J loses 8 bases; junction bases beyond the gene matches: 7. Including cysteine and phenylalanine, the CDR3 has 13 amino acids. CDR3 DNA is the only sequence kept; it has 39 bases, read in frame from the first base. The meaning of the sample's time point label: approximately 2 years on ibrutinib. For TCR beta library preparation, about 2.2 micrograms of genomic DNA were extracted from the cryopreserved PBMCs. Longitudinal blood samples from CLL patients receiving ibrutinib monotherapy were subjected to high-throughput TCR beta sequencing. The patients were enrolled in a single-center, open-label phase 2 trial of ibrutinib monotherapy. This clone was detected only a few times. The antigen it recognizes is unknown. One base away there is no much larger clone; base qualities are not given. The goal of deep resolution MiSeq sequencing was a depth between 1 in 1 million and 1 in 200,000 T cells, and coverage averaged 10x per clonotype. TCR beta libraries were generated with the immunoSEQ hsTCRB Kit. The paper's processing steps were these. ImmunoSEQ Data Assistant and ImmunoSEQ Analyzer were used for data analysis, and V, D and J genes were assigned according to IMGT definitions. Clonality, which ranges from 0 to 1, was calculated as one minus the normalized Shannon entropy of productive rearrangement frequencies. Public clonotype analysis was restricted to overrepresented clonotypes comprising at least 0.05% of each patient's repertoire. Repertoires from some 13 age-matched healthy donors in immuneACCESS were used as clonality controls. This immuneACCESS table, as held by TCRdb, lists in-frame sequences with V and J called but not all clones. Of the missing ones, under half trace to an unresolved V gene in checked studies; the others have no known cause. The DNA gave D and trimming, while V, J and clone size come from that table. The sample table contains some 47,000 clones; only one count was recorded for 45% to 60% of them. The top ten clonotypes cover less than 30% of the sample.

The TCR originated in a human donor with chronic lymphocytic leukemia. The chain joins TRBV2 to TRBJ1-4, and TRBD1 aligns with 7 junction nucleotides. This specimen was PBMCs, taken after 24 months of ibrutinib treatment. The CDR3 region: CASNDREGEKLFF. DNA sequence: TGTGCCAGCAACGACAGGGAGGGGGAAAAACTGTTTTTT.